This T cell receptor (beta chain) appears in the sequencing data of a study of radiation and T cells in renal cell carcinoma (dated by TCRdb to 2019 to 2021). A note on the overall study: In total, 50 to 60 samples, comprising some 25 tumors and approximately 27 peripheral blood samples, were subjected to TCR beta sequencing. The final blood draw took place at 4 weeks after radiation, the same time as nephrectomy. In the 40 to 60 samples combined, 4,016,671 unique CDR3 nucleotide sequences were found, encoding 2 million to 3 million unique CDR3 amino acid sequences. What the authors observed across the whole study: Because pretreatment tumor biopsies were not available, the baseline intratumoral presence of clonotypes could not be determined. An increase in top tumor clonotypes in blood was observed from baseline to 2 weeks post-radiation, followed by contraction by 4 weeks, which was taken to suggest transient expansion of tumor-resident clones. Blood repertoire dynamics were not followed beyond 4 weeks after treatment. The single-armed trial design could not address effects of radiation dose or scheduling on the TCR repertoire.

The immunoSEQ kit was used, according to the manufacturer's recommendations, to generate TCR beta libraries from genomic DNA. Library preparation used a first multiplex PCR with proprietary primers, then a second PCR adding unique barcodes, with bead cleanups after each round. A positive control reaction and a negative control reaction, both provided in the kit, were run with every batch of samples. The final libraries underwent checking on an Agilent 4200 TapeStation D1000 ScreenTape, volumetric pooling, and quantification by qPCR. Sequencing was performed on an Illumina NextSeq500 using a MidOutput 150-cycle cartridge, with 156 Read1 cycles, 15 Index1 cycles, and the kit custom primers. The pooled library was loaded at approximately 1 pM, with a roughly 18% PhiX control spiked in. The authors' pipeline ran thus. Vendor-processed data were analyzed in R, and a clonotype was defined as all T cells sharing the same CDR3 nucleotide sequence. For clone abundance analyses, frequencies were normalized to the 10,000 most abundant clones in each sample. Public T cell clones, which averaged fewer than five per sample, were excluded before analysis. Tumor-enriched clonotypes and baseline blood-enriched clonotypes were defined as those with an abundance difference of at least 32-fold between compartments. A beta-binomial differential abundance model was used to identify clonotypes that were expanded or contracted between blood time points. Tumor-blood repertoire similarity was measured with the Baroni-Urbani and Buser coefficient, and group comparisons used two-tailed Wilcoxon tests in R. TCRdb took this table from immuneACCESS and kept in-frame rearrangements with V and J called. Such tables lack part of the clones; where checked against another copy, unresolved V genes explain under half of the gap, and the rest is unexplained. The DNA was the basis for D and trimming; V, J and clone size are from that table. The sample table lists roughly 82,000 clones, roughly nine tenths of them with a count of one. The top ten clones comprise nearly 6% of the sample.

The time point tag for this specimen amounts to: blood 4 weeks post-SBRT, at nephrectomy. Per the publication, the treatment or condition label means: 15 Gy SBRT to primary tumor, nephrectomy 4 weeks later. The samples were obtained from a clinical trial, where primary renal cell carcinomas were treated with 15 Gy stereotactic body radiation therapy and then removed by nephrectomy 4 weeks afterward. To follow tumor-enriched clonotypes, serial peripheral blood was collected from radiation-treated patients at baseline and at 2 weeks and 4 weeks after SBRT. All patients had renal cell carcinoma with clear cell pathology. The QIAamp DNA Blood Mini Kit (Qiagen) was used to prepare genomic DNA for TCR sequencing. The analyses included only samples that passed all quality control checks. Note on this clone: Its antigen remains unidentified. No clone much larger than this one lies a single base away; base qualities are absent.

Spanning cysteine to phenylalanine, the CDR3 consists of 12 amino acids. The CDR3 DNA has 36 bases and is translated from base 1. CDR1 LNHDA and CDR2 SQIVND are derived from the germline V gene (reference sequence). V lost 6 bases and J lost 4 bases; the stretch between them is 10 bases long. This TCR was sampled from a woman aged 70-85 years with renal cell carcinoma. The chain is encoded by TRBV19 joined to TRBJ2-7; the D gene cannot be resolved beyond TRBD1 or TRBD2, each matching 5 bases. The sequencing used blood, collected from a patient whose treatment included radiotherapy and nephrectomy. The CDR3 region has the sequence CASRGVEYEQYF. The DNA sequence is given as TGTGCCAGTAGGGGGGTCGAGTACGAGCAGTACTTC. The variable domain in full, with residues beyond the CDR3 obtained from the reference TRBV19 and TRBJ2-7 genes, is DGGITQSPKYLFRKEGQNVTLSCEQNLNHDAMYWYRQDPGQGLRLIYYSQIVNDFQKGDIAEGYSVSREKKESFPLTVTSAQKNPTAFYLCASRGVEYEQYFGPGTRLTVT.